This T cell receptor beta chain was captured by sequencing in a study of T cell repertoires in cytomegalovirus infection. Study overall: TCR beta signatures that were public indicated CMV infection and matching HLA type.

TCRdb redid the calling of the reads with MiXCR, one entry per CDR3 protein. The sample lists roughly 230,000 distinct CDR3 sequences; about 12% were seen once. Study results and caveats: CMV-specific HLA-C-restricted TCR beta clonotypes dominated the ex vivo response. Cumulated frequencies of public TCR beta families served to identify carriers of CMV plus the relevant HLA.

Points on this clonotype: The antigen remains undetermined.

V lost 3 bases and J lost 9, with 15 bases in between. CDR1 is MGHDK, CDR2 SYGVNS, per germline. The CDR3 length is 14 residues. The source material was PBMCs. The V call is TRBV25-1, the J call TRBJ2-1; D is possibly TRBD1 (6 bases). The source is a human donor in good health (CMV status not recorded). Some clones in this sample may be carry-over from other donors' samples. The CDR3 sequence: CASSEGAGPGEQFF. The CDR3 nucleotides read TGTGCCAGCAGTGAGGGGGCAGGGCCTGGTGAGCAGTTCTTC.